These T cell receptor beta chains were read from a single sample in a study of blood T cells in healthy people across ages. TCRdb called the 5' RACE reads again in MiXCR, with one record for every CDR3 protein. This sample has about 320,000 distinct CDR3 sequences, with around 27% found just once. The specimen sequenced was blood. The source is a woman in her 70s in good health. CDR3s include the opening cysteine and the closing phenylalanine or tryptophan. Each record gives: J gene, V gene, clone size, D gene, CDR3 protein, CDR3 DNA. D genes are given only for firm matches. The listing skips clone size in some rows; elsewhere it reads once, few, many or a size class.

j_call: TRBJ1-4; v_call: TRBV6-6; clone_size: few; d_call: TRBD1; cdr3_aa: CASSPQGSEDEKLFF; cdr3_nt: TGTGCCAGCAGTCCACAGGGGAGTGAGGATGAAAAACTGTTTTTT
j_call: TRBJ2-7; v_call: TRBV6-1; clone_size: .; d_call: .; cdr3_aa: CASSVVGLVYEQYF; cdr3_nt: TGTGCCAGCAGTGTCGTGGGACTCGTCTACGAGCAGTACTTC
j_call: TRBJ2-1; v_call: TRBV7-3; clone_size: many; d_call: TRBD2; cdr3_aa: CASSSGTSLLNEQFF; cdr3_nt: TGTGCCAGCAGCTCCGGGACTAGTCTATTGAATGAGCAGTTCTTC
j_call: TRBJ2-1; v_call: TRBV20-1; clone_size: .; d_call: TRBD2; cdr3_aa: CSAREEHPYWREGRNEQFF; cdr3_nt: TGCAGTGCTAGAGAGGAGCATCCCTACTGGCGGGAGGGAAGAAATGAGCAGTTCTTC
j_call: TRBJ2-3; v_call: TRBV5-4; clone_size: few; d_call: .; cdr3_aa: CASSLGQPTDTQYF; cdr3_nt: TGTGCCAGCAGCTTGGGCCAGCCGACAGATACGCAGTATTTT
j_call: TRBJ2-1; v_call: TRBV5-1; clone_size: .; d_call: .; cdr3_aa: CASARTGSDYNEQFF; cdr3_nt: TGCGCCAGCGCGAGAACCGGGAGCGACTACAATGAGCAGTTCTTC
j_call: TRBJ2-5; v_call: TRBV20-1; clone_size: .; d_call: .; cdr3_aa: CSVTSTDLGETQYF; cdr3_nt: TGCAGTGTAACCTCGACTGACCTGGGAGAGACCCAGTACTTC
j_call: TRBJ2-3; v_call: TRBV6-5; clone_size: .; d_call: .; cdr3_aa: CASSYSNRRYSTDTQYF; cdr3_nt: TGTGCCAGCAGTTACTCTAACCGTCGCTACTCCACAGATACGCAGTATTTT
j_call: TRBJ2-1; v_call: TRBV6-1; clone_size: few; d_call: TRBD1; cdr3_aa: CASSAPTGGRDNEQFF; cdr3_nt: TGTGCCAGCAGTGCCCCGACAGGGGGCAGAGACAATGAGCAGTTCTTC
j_call: TRBJ2-2; v_call: TRBV2; clone_size: few; d_call: .; cdr3_aa: CASAPSGAVTGELFF; cdr3_nt: TGTGCCAGTGCCCCCAGCGGAGCGGTAACCGGGGAGCTGTTTTTT